This T cell receptor beta chain was recovered during a study of blood T cell repertoires in COVID-19. Study in general: COVID-19 samples from acute and convalescent phases originated in the United States, Italy and Spain. The cDNA or gDNA used as material had been derived from T cells, B-cell-depleted T cells, or PBMCs.

V was cut by 5 bases and J by 1 base, with 11 bases left in between. The CDR3 consists of 14 residues. CDR1 and CDR2 from the germline V gene are MNHEY and SVGAGI. The authors' processing: Estimation of nucleated cell counts relied on the amplification of reference gene primers. The table came from immunoSEQ multiplex PCR; TCRdb's copy has only in-frame clones and leaves some out. The V and J calls and the clone size are those of that table, but D and trimming were determined from the DNA. The table shows some 83,000 clones, with more than 65% occurring only once. This TCR was recovered from a man aged 50 to 60 with acute or convalescent COVID-19. The chain links TRBV6-5 to TRBJ2-5, with D perhaps TRBD1 (5 bases). The sample consisted of peripheral blood. CDR3 sequence (DNA): TGTGCCAGCAGTCCCCTAGGGGCCCAAGAGACCCAGTACTTC. This translates into CASSPLGAQETQYF.